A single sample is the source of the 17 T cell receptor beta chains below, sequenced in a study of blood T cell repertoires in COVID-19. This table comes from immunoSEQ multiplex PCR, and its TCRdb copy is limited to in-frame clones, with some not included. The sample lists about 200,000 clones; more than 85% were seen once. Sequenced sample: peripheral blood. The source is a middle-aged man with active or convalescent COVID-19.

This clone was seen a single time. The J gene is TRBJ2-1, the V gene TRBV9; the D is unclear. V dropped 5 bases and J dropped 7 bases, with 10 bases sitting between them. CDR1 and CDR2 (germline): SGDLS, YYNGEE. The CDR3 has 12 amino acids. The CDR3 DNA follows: TGTGCCAGCAGTCCCTTTACAAATGAGCAGTTCTTC. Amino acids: CASSPFTNEQFF.

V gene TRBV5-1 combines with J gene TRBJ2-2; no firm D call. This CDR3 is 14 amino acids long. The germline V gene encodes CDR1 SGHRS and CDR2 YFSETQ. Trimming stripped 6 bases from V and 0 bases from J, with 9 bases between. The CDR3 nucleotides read TGCGCCAGCACTCCGAGTGCGAACACCGGGGAGCTGTTTTTT. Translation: CASTPSANTGELFF. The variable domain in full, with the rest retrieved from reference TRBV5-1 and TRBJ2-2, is KAGVTQTPRYLIKTRGQQVTLSCSPISGHRSVSWYQQTPGQGLQFLFEYFSETQRNKGNFPGRFSGRQFSNSRSEMNVSTLELGDSALYLCASTPSANTGELFFGEGSRLTVL.

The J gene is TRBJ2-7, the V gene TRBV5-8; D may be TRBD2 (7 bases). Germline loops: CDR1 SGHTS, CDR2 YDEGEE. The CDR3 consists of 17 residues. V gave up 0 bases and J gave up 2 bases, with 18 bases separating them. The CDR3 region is CASSLAIRGAGPYEQYF. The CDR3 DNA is TGTGCCAGCAGCTTGGCGATCCGGGGGGCAGGACCCTACGAGCAGTACTTC. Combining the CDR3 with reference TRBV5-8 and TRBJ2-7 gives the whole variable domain EAGVTQSPTHLIKTRGQQATLRCSPISGHTSVYWYQQALGLGLQFLLWYDEGEERNRGNFPPRFSGRQFPNYSSELNVNALELEDSALYLCASSLAIRGAGPYEQYFGPGTRLTVT.

In DNA, the CDR3 is TGCGCCAGCAGTGAAAGGACAGGGGAATACATTCAGTACTTC. It encodes CASSERTGEYIQYF. V usage is TRBV10-2 and J usage is TRBJ2-4, with 9 bases lining up with TRBD1. The germline CDR1 and CDR2 sequences are WSHSY and SAAADI. CDR3 size: 14 residues. The junction had 5 bases not matched to a gene; V was cut back by 3 bases and J by 8 bases.

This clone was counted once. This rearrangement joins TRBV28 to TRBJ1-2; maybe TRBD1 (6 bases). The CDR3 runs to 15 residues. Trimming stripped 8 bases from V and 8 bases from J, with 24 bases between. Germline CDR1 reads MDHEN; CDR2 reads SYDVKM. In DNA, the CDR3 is TGTGCCAGCGAACCGTCTGGACAGACAATTTCCGGCTACACCTTC. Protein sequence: CASEPSGQTISGYTF.

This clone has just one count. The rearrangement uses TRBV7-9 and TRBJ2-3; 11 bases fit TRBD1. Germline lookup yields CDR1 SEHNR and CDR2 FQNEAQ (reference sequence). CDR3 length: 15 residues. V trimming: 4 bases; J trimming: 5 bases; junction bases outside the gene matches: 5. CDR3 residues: CASSWTGGAVDTQYF. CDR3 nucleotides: TGTGCCAGCAGCTGGACAGGGGGCGCGGTAGATACGCAGTATTTT. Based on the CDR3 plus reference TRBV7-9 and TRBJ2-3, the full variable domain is DTGVSQNPRHKITKRGQNVTFRCDPISEHNRLYWYRQTLGQGPEFLTYFQNEAQLEKSRLLSDRFSAERPKGSFSTLEIQRTEQGDSAMYLCASSWTGGAVDTQYFGPGTRLTVL.

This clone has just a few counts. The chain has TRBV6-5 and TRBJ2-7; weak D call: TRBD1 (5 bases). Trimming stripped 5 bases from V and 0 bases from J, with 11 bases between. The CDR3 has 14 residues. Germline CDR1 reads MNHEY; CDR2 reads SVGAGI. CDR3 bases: TGTGCCAGCAGTACGGACATTTCCTCCTACGAGCAGTACTTC. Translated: CASSTDISSYEQYF.

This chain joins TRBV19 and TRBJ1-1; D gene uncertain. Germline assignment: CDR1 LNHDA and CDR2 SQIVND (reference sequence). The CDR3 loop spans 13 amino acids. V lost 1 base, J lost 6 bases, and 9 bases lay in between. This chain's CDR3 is CASSIGKAAEAFF. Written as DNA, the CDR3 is TGTGCCAGTAGTATAGGGAAGGCGGCTGAAGCTTTCTTT.

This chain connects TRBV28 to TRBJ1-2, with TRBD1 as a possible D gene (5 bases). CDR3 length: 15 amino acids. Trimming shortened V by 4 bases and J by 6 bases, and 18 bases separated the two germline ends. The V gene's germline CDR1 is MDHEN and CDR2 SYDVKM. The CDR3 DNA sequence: TGTGCCAGCAGTTACCAAACAGGCCGGATTCATGGCTACACCTTC. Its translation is CASSYQTGRIHGYTF.

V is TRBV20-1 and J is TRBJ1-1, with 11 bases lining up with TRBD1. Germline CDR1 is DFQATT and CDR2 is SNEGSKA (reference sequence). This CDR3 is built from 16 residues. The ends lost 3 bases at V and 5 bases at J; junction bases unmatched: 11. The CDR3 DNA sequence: TGCAGTGCTAGTTTTGGTGGACAGGGGGCGCCTACTGAAGCTTTCTTT. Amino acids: CSASFGGQGAPTEAFF.

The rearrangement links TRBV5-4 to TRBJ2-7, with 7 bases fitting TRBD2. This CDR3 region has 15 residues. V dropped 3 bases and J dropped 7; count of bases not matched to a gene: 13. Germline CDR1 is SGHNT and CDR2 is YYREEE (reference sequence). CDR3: CASSWDLGEGREQYF. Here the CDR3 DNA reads TGTGCCAGCAGCTGGGACTTAGGGGAGGGAAGGGAGCAGTACTTC.

The CDR3 reads CASSMGGQQRYEQYF. In DNA, the CDR3 is TGTGCCAGCAGCATGGGGGGACAGCAAAGATACGAGCAGTACTTC. The chain carries TRBV5-6 and TRBJ2-7; maybe TRBD1 (7 bases). The V and J ends lost 4 bases and 4 bases respectively, with 18 bases between them. The CDR3 contains 15 residues. Germline V gene sequence: CDR1 SGHDT, CDR2 YYEEEE.

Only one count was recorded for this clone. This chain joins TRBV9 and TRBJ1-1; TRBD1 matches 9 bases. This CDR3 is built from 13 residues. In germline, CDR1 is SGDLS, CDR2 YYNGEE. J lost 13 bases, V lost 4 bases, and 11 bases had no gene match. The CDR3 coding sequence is TGTGCCAGCAGCCCACTTCGACAGGGGGATGGTTTCTTT. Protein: CASSPLRQGDGFF.

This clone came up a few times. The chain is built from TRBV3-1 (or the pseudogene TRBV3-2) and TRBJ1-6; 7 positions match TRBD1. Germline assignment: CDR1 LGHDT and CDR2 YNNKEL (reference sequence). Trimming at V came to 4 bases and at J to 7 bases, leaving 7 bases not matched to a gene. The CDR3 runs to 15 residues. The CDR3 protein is CASSLRQGANSPLHF. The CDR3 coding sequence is TGTGCCAGCAGCCTCAGACAGGGTGCGAATTCACCCCTCCACTTT.

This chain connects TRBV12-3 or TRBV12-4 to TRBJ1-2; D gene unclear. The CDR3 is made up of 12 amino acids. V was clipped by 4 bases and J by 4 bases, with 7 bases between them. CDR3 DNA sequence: TGTGCCAGCAGTTCCGACTTCTATGGCTACACCTTC. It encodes CASSSDFYGYTF.

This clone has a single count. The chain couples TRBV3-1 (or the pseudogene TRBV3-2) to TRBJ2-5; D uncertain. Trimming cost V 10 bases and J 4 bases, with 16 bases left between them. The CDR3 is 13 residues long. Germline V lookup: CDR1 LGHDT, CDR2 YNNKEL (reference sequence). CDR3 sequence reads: CATTRHVGETQYF. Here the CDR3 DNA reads TGTGCCACGACCAGACATGTCGGAGAGACCCAGTACTTC.

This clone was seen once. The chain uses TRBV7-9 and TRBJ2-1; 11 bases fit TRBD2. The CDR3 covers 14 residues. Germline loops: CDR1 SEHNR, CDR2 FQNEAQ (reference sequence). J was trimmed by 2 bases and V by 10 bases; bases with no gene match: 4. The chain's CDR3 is CATLAGGAYNEQFF. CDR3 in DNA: TGTGCCACCCTAGCGGGGGGTGCCTACAATGAGCAGTTCTTC.